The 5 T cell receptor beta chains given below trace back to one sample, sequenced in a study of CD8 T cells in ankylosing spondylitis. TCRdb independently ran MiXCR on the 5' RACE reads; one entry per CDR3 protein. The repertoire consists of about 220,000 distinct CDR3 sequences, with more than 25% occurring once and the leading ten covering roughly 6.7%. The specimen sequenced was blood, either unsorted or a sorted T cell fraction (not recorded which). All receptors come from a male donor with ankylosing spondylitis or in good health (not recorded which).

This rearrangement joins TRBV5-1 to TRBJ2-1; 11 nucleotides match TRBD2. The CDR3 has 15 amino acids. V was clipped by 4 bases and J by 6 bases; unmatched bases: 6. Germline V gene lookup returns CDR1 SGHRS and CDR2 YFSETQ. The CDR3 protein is CASSTTSGSLNEQFF. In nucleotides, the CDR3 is TGCGCCAGCAGCACCACTAGCGGGAGTCTCAATGAGCAGTTCTTC.

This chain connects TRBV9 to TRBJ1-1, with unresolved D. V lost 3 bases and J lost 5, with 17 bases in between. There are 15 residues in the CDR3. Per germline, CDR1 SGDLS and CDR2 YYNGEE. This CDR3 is CASSGASKAMTEAFF. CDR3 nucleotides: TGTGCCAGCAGCGGTGCGTCGAAGGCGATGACTGAAGCTTTCTTT.

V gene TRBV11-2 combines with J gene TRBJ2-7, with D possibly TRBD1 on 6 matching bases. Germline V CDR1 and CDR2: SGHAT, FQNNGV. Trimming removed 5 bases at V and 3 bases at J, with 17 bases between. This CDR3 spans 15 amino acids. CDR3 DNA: TGTGCCAGCAGCCCAAGGGCCAAGGGGGACTACGAGCAGTACTTC. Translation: CASSPRAKGDYEQYF.

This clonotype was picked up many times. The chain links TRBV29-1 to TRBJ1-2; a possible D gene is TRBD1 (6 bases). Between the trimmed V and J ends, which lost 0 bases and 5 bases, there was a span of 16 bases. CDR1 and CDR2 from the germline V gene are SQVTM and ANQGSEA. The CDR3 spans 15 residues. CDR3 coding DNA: TGCAGCGTTGAAGACCCCAGGGGACGCCTTTATGGCTACACCTTC. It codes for CSVEDPRGRLYGYTF.

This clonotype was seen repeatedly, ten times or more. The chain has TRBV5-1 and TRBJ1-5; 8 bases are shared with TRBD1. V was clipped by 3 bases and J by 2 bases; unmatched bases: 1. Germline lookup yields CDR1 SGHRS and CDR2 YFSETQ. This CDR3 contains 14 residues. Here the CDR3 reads CASSSGQGNQPQHF. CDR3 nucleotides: TGCGCCAGCAGCTCGGGACAGGGCAATCAGCCCCAGCATTTT.